This TCR beta chain came from a study of PD-1 blockade in classical Hodgkin lymphoma. Study results and limitations: Baseline TCR diversity was reportedly lower in newly diagnosed patients than in healthy donors. It was reported as lower still in relapsed/refractory patients. With CD4+ cells, TCR diversity rose significantly by C4D1, but not with CD8+ cells.

Time point of the sample: cycle 4 day 1 (C4D1), after five to seven weeks of nivolumab. Every patient was affected by relapse after autologous stem cell transplantation, while exposure to brentuximab vedotin was not uniform. Profiling relied on immunoSEQ multiplex PCR, and the TCRdb table lists in-frame clones only, not all of them. Altogether about 28,000 clones are present, roughly 78% being singletons, with the ten largest covering about a sixth. About this clone: Its antigen remains unidentified.

Trimming shortened V by 10 bases and J by 0 bases, and 13 bases separated the two germline ends. The CDR3 spans 14 residues. Per germline, CDR1 MNHNS and CDR2 SASEGT. The V gene is TRBV6-1, the J gene TRBJ1-5, with D perhaps matching TRBD1 (6 bases). This receptor was obtained from a human donor with classical Hodgkin lymphoma. This material consisted of peripheral blood mononuclear cells (PBMCs), taken before the fourth cycle of nivolumab. The CDR3 spells CATTTGNSNQPQHF. The CDR3 nucleotides are TGTGCCACAACAACAGGGAATAGCAATCAGCCCCAGCATTTT.